This TCR beta chain originates from a study of vaccination effects on CD4 cells after COVID-19. On the study more broadly: The two convalescent patients provided samples 16 days and one week before vaccination.

V trimming: 3 bases; J trimming: 2 bases; junction bases outside the gene matches: 9. The V gene's germline CDR1 is SGHRS and CDR2 YFSETQ. The CDR3 loop spans 16 amino acids. Expansion of antigen-specific CD4+ T cells with viral peptide pools was carried out by the ViraFEST assay before sequencing. Investigators separated out CD4+ T cells once around nine days of culture had passed. By PCR, the person was confirmed to have had SARS-CoV-2 infection between March and December 2020. It was an HIV-1 Nef peptide pool that made up the negative control culture. Whole-study findings and limits: Spike-reactive clones present post-vaccine in convalescents were predominantly new vaccine-induced clones.

A remark on this clone: What it binds is not known.

The method was immunoSEQ multiplex PCR; TCRdb's version includes in-frame clones alone and lacks a portion of them. The sample lists roughly 54,000 clones, more than 75% occurring once. The source is a human donor who had a prior SARS-CoV-2 infection. The chain couples TRBV5-1 to TRBJ2-3, with 7 bases matching TRBD2. Material: CD4+ T cells from PBMCs cultured with HIV peptides, obtained before COVID-19 vaccination. The subset is: HIV-1 Nef peptide pool negative control/reference culture. The CDR3 nucleotides read TGCGCCAGCAGCTCGGGAGGACGAGGGGACACAGATACGCAGTATTTT. Amino acid sequence: CASSSGGRGDTDTQYF.